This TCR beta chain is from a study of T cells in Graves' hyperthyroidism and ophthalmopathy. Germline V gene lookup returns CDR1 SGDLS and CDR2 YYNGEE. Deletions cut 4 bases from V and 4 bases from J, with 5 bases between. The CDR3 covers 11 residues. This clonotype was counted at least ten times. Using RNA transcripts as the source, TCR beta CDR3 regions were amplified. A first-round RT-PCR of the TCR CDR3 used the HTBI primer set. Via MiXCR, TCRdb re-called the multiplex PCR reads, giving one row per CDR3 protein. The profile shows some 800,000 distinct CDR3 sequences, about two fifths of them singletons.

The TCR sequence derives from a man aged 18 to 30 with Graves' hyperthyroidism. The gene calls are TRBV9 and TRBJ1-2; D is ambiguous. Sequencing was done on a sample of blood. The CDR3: CASSHSYGYTF. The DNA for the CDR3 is TGTGCCAGCAGCCACAGCTATGGCTACACCTTC.